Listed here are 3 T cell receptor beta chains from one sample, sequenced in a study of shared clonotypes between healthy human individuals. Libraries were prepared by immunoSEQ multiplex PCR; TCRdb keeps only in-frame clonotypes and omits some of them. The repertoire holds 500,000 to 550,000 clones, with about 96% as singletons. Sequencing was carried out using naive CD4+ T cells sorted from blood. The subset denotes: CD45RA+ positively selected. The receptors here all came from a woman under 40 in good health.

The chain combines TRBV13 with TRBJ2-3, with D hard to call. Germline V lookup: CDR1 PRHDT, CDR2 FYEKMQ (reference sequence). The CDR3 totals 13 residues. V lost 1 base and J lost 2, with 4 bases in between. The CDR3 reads CASSLADTDTQYF. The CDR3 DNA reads TGTGCCAGCAGCTTAGCGGACACAGATACGCAGTATTTT.

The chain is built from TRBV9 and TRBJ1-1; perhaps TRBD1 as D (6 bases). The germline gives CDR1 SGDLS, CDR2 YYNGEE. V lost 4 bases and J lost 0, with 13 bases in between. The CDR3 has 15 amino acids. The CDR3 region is CASSPRGRMNTEAFF. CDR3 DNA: TGTGCCAGCAGCCCCAGGGGCAGGATGAACACTGAAGCTTTCTTT.

The CDR3 coding sequence is TGTGCCAGTAAACTGGGCAACTACAATCAGCCCCAGCATTTT. Protein product: CASKLGNYNQPQHF. The chain carries TRBV19 and TRBJ1-5; no reliable D call. The V end was cut by 7 bases, the J end by 3 bases, with 13 bases between. There are 14 residues in the CDR3. Germline CDR1 LNHDA, CDR2 SQIVND (reference sequence).